The 10 T cell receptor beta chains reported below all come from one sample, sequenced in a study of T cell responses to AZD1222 COVID-19 vaccine. Generated by immunoSEQ multiplex PCR, the TCRdb table keeps only in-frame clones and is missing some. The top ten hold about 3.3% of the sample, which has about 150,000 clones, 80% to 95% seen once. This sample comprised peripheral blood, obtained 28 days after the second AZD1222 dose. The receptor source for this set is an adult who received the AZD1222 COVID-19 vaccine.

This chain links TRBV5-5 with TRBJ2-3; tentatively, D is TRBD2 (6 bases). The CDR3 sequence is 15 residues long. Trimming removed 3 bases at V and 0 bases at J, with 11 bases between. Per the germline V gene, CDR1 is SGHKS and CDR2 is YYEKEE (reference sequence). The CDR3: CASSSGDFSTDTQYF. The CDR3 DNA reads as TGTGCCAGCAGCTCCGGGGACTTTAGCACAGATACGCAGTATTTT.

The chain uses TRBV4-1 and TRBJ1-1; D gene uncertain. Germline lookup yields CDR1 MGHRA and CDR2 YSYEKL. Trimming pared 4 bases from V and 0 bases from J, leaving 12 bases between. The CDR3 length is 15 residues. The chain's CDR3 is CASSLGSGMNTEAFF. The CDR3 bases are TGCGCCAGCAGCCTAGGTTCGGGGATGAACACTGAAGCTTTCTTT.

J is TRBJ2-5 and V is TRBV29-1; 8 nucleotides line up with TRBD2. This CDR3 spans 14 amino acids. Germline CDR1 reads SQVTM; CDR2 reads ANQGSEA. Trimming cost V 4 bases and J 2 bases; bases outside gene matches: 6. CDR3 loop: CSVVGGRRQETQYF. The CDR3 DNA follows: TGCAGCGTTGTAGGCGGGAGGAGACAAGAGACCCAGTACTTC. Supplemented by reference TRBV29-1 and TRBJ2-5, the full variable domain reads SAVISQKPSRDICQRGTSLTIQCQVDSQVTMMFWYRQQPGQSLTLIATANQGSEATYESGFVIDKFPISRPNLTFSTLTVSNMSPEDSSIYLCSVVGGRRQETQYFGPGTRLLVL.

The CDR3 region has the DNA TGTGCCAGCAGCTTGATAAACACCGGGGAGCTGTTTTTT. Encoded protein: CASSLINTGELFF. The genes are TRBV5-8 and TRBJ2-2; no firm D call. This CDR3 contains 13 residues. The V end was cut by 1 base, the J end by 2 bases, with 3 bases between. From germline, CDR1 is SGHTS and CDR2 YDEGEE.

This chain links TRBV3-1 (or the pseudogene TRBV3-2) with TRBJ1-4, with D tentatively TRBD1 (5 bases). Germline CDR1 LGHDT, CDR2 YNNKEL (reference sequence). CDR3 length equals 14 residues. Deletions cut 1 base from V and 7 bases from J, with 10 bases between. CDR3 protein: CASSQATGSEKLFF. In nucleotides, the CDR3 is TGTGCCAGCAGCCAAGCTACAGGATCTGAAAAACTGTTTTTT.

The chain combines TRBV6-2 or TRBV6-3 with TRBJ1-1, with 9 bases lining up with TRBD1. V dropped 2 bases and J dropped 4; count of bases not matched to a gene: 11. Germline CDR1 is MNHEY and CDR2 is SVGEGT. The CDR3 has 17 amino acids. Here the CDR3 reads CASSYLRTGVLGTEAFF. In DNA form, the CDR3 reads TGTGCCAGCAGTTACCTTAGGACAGGGGTTTTAGGCACTGAAGCTTTCTTT.

This chain connects TRBV19 to TRBJ1-1; 8 nucleotides align to TRBD1. V gave up 8 bases and J gave up 3 bases; unmatched junction bases: 5. The CDR3 sequence is 13 residues long. In germline, CDR1 is LNHDA, CDR2 SQIVND (reference sequence). This CDR3 is CASGTGPYTEAFF. The CDR3 bases are TGTGCCAGTGGGACAGGACCTTACACTGAAGCTTTCTTT. Supplemented by reference TRBV19 and TRBJ1-1, the full variable domain reads DGGITQSPKYLFRKEGQNVTLSCEQNLNHDAMYWYRQDPGQGLRLIYYSQIVNDFQKGDIAEGYSVSREKKESFPLTVTSAQKNPTAFYLCASGTGPYTEAFFGQGTRLTVV.

The chain has TRBV29-1 and TRBJ2-5; TRBD1 matches at 7 bases. Germline CDR1 SQVTM, CDR2 ANQGSEA. V shed 0 bases, J shed 1 base, and the junction held 8 bases outside the gene matches. The CDR3 loop spans 16 amino acids. The CDR3 here is CSVEEWGTDIQETQYF. CDR3 sequence (DNA): TGCAGCGTTGAAGAGTGGGGGACAGACATCCAAGAGACCCAGTACTTC.

This clone was seen a few times. The CDR3 protein is CATSRDDRAGPNTGELFF. The CDR3 DNA is TGTGCCACCAGCAGAGATGATAGAGCGGGGCCGAACACCGGGGAGCTGTTTTTT. V is TRBV15 and J is TRBJ2-2; 7 bases fit TRBD2. The CDR3 extends over 18 amino acids. The V gene's germline CDR1 is LNHNV and CDR2 YYDKDF (reference sequence). The ends lost 0 bases at V and 0 bases at J; junction bases unmatched: 7.

The gene calls are TRBV10-3 and TRBJ2-7; D is perhaps TRBD2 (5 bases). CDR1 is ENHRY and CDR2 is SYGVKD in the germline V gene. The CDR3 totals 12 residues. Trimming left V 3 bases short and J 5 bases short, with 8 bases between. CDR3 DNA: TGTGCCATCAGTGATTCTAGCAACGAGCAGTACTTC. Translated, it gives CAISDSSNEQYF.